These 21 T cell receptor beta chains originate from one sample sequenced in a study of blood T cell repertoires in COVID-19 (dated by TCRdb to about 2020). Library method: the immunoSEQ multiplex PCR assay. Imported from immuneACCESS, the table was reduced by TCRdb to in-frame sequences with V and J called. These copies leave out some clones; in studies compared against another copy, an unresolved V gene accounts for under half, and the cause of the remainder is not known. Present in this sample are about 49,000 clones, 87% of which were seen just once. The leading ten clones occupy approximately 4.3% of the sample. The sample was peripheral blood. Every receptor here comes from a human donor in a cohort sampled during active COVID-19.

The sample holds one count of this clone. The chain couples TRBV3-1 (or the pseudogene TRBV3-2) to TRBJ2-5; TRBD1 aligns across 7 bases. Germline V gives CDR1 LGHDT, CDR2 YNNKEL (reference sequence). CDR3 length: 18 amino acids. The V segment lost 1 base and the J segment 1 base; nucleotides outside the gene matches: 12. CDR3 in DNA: TGTGCCAGCAGCCAAGGCCGGGACAGACAAAAGATCCAAGAGACCCAGTACTTC. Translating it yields CASSQGRDRQKIQETQYF.

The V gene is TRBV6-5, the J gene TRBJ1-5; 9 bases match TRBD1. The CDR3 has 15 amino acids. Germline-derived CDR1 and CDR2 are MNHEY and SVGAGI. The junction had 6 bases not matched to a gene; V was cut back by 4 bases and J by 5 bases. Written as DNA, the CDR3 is TGTGCCAGCAGTTTTTCCCGGGACAGGGATCAGCCCCAGCATTTT. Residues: CASSFSRDRDQPQHF.

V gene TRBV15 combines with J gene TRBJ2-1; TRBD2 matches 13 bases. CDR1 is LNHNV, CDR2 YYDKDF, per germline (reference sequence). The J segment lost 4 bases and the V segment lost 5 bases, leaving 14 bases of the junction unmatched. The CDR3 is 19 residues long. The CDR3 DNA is TGTGCCACCAGCTTCGGGACTAGCGGGATGGTGTCAAGGTACAATGAGCAGTTCTTC. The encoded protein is CATSFGTSGMVSRYNEQFF.

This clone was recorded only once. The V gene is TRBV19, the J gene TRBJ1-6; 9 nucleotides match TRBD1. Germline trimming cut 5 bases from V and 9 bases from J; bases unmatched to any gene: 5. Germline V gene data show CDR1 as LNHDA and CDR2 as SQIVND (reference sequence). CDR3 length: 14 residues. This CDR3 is CASSVTGGFSPLHF. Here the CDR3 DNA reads TGTGCCAGTAGTGTCACAGGGGGCTTTTCACCCCTCCACTTT.

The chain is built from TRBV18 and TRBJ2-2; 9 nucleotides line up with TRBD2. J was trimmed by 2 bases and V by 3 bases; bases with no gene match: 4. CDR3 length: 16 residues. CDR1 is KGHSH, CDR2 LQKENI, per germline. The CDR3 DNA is TGTGCCAGCTCACCTGGACTAGCGTCCAACACCGGGGAGCTGTTTTTT. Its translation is CASSPGLASNTGELFF.

CDR3 nucleotides: TGCGCCAGCAGCCTACAGGGGAACTGGGCCGGGGAGCTGTTTTTT. Amino acid sequence: CASSLQGNWAGELFF. The chain carries TRBV5-1 and TRBJ2-2, with 7 bases lining up with TRBD1. Unmatched junction bases numbered 9, after V lost 4 bases and J lost 6 bases. CDR1 and CDR2 (germline): SGHRS, YFSETQ. The CDR3 spans 15 residues.

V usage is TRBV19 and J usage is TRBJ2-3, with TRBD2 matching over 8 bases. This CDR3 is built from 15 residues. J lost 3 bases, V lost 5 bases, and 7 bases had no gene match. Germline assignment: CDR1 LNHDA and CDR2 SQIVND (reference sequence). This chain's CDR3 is CASSPVERGTDTQYF. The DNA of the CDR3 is TGTGCCAGTAGTCCGGTGGAGCGGGGGACAGATACGCAGTATTTT.

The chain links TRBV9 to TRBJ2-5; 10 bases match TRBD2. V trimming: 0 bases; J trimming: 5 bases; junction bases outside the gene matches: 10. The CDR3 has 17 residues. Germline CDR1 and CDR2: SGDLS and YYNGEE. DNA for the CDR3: TGTGCCAGCAGCGTAGGGGCTAGCGGGAGAGAGGACGAGACCCAGTACTTC. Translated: CASSVGASGREDETQYF.

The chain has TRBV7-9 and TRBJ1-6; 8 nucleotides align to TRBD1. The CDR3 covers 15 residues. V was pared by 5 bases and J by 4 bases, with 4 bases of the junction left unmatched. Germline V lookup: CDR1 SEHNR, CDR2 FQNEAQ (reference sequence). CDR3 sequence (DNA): TGTGCCAGCAGCCCGACAGGGGAATATAATTCACCCCTCCACTTT. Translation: CASSPTGEYNSPLHF.

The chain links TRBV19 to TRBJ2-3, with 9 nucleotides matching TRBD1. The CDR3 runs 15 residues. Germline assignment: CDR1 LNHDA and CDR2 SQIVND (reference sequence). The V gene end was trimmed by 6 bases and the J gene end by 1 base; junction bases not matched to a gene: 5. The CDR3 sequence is CASRLRTGGTDTQYF. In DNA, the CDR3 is TGTGCCAGTAGGCTTCGGACAGGGGGCACAGATACGCAGTATTTT. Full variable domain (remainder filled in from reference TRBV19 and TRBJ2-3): DGGITQSPKYLFRKEGQNVTLSCEQNLNHDAMYWYRQDPGQGLRLIYYSQIVNDFQKGDIAEGYSVSREKKESFPLTVTSAQKNPTAFYLCASRLRTGGTDTQYFGPGTRLTVL.

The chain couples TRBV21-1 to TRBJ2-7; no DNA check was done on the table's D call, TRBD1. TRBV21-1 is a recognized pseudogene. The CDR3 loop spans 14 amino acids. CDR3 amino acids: CASSKSVDSYEQYF. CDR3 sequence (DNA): TGTGCCAGCAGCAAATCCGTAGACAGCTACGAGCAGTACTTC.

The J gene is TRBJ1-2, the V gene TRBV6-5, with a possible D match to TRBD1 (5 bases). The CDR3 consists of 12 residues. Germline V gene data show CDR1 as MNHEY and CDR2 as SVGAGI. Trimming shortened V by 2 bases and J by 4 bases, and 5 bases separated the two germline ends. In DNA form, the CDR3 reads TGTGCCAGCAGTTACGGGGCCTATGGCTACACCTTC. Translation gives CASSYGAYGYTF.

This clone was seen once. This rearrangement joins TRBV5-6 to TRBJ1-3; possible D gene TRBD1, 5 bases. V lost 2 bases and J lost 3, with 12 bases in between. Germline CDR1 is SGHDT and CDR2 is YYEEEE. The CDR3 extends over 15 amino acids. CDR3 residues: CASSFFRAVGNTIYF. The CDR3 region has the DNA TGTGCCAGCAGCTTTTTCAGGGCGGTTGGAAACACCATATATTTT.

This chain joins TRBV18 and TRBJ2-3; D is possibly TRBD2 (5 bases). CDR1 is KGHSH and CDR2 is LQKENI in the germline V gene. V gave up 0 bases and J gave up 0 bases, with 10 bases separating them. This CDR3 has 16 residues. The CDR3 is CASSPPAAASTDTQYF. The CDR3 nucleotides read TGTGCCAGCTCACCACCGGCAGCGGCTAGCACAGATACGCAGTATTTT.

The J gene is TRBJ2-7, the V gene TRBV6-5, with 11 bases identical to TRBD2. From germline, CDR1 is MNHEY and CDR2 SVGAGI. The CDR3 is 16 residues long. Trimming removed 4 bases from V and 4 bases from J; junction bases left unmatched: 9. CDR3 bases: TGTGCCAGCAGTTTAATTAGCGGGAGGGCCAGATACGAGCAGTACTTC. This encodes CASSLISGRARYEQYF.

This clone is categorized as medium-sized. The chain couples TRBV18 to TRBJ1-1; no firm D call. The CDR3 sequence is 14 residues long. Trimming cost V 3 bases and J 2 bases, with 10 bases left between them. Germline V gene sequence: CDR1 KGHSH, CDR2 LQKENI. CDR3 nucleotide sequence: TGTGCCAGCTCACCCGCCCGGGAAAACACTGAAGCTTTCTTT. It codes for CASSPARENTEAFF. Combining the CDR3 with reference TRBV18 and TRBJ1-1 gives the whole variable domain NAGVMQNPRHLVRRRGQEARLRCSPMKGHSHVYWYRQLPEEGLKFMVYLQKENIIDESGMPKERFSAEFPKEGPSILRIQQVVRGDSAAYFCASSPARENTEAFFGQGTRLTVV.

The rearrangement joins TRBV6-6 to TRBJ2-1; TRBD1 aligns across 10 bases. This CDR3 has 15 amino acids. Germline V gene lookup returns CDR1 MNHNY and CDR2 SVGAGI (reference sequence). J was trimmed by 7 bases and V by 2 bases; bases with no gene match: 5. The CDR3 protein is CASSYRGQGLNEQFF. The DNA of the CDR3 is TGTGCCAGCAGTTACAGGGGACAGGGGTTGAATGAGCAGTTCTTC.

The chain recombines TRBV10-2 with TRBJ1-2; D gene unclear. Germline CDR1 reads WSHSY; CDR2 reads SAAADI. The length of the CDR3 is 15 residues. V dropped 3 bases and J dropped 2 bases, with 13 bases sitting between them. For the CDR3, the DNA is TGCGCCAGCAGTGAAGCGTTCCAGCCGAACTATGGCTACACCTTC. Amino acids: CASSEAFQPNYGYTF.

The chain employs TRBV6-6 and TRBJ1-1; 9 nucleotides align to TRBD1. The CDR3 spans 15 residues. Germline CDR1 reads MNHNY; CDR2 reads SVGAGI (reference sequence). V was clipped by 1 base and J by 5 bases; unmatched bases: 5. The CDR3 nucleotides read TGTGCCAGCAGTTACTTACAGGGGGCAAGAACTGAAGCTTTCTTT. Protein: CASSYLQGARTEAFF.

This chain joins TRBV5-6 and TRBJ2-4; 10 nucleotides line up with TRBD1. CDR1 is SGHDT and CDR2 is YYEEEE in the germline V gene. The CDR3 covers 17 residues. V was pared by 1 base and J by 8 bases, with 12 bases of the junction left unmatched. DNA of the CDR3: TGTGCCAGCAGCTTGTATGGCAGACAGGGGGCCGTGGACATTCAGTACTTC. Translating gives CASSLYGRQGAVDIQYF.

In DNA, the CDR3 is TGTGCCAGCAGCCTTGACAGGGTATCCTACGAGCAGTACTTC. This encodes CASSLDRVSYEQYF. J is TRBJ2-7 and V is TRBV7-8; 7 positions agree with TRBD1. CDR1 is SGHVS, CDR2 FQNEAQ, per germline. This CDR3 has 14 residues. After removal of 5 bases from V and 1 base from J, the junction contained 5 bases not matched to a gene.